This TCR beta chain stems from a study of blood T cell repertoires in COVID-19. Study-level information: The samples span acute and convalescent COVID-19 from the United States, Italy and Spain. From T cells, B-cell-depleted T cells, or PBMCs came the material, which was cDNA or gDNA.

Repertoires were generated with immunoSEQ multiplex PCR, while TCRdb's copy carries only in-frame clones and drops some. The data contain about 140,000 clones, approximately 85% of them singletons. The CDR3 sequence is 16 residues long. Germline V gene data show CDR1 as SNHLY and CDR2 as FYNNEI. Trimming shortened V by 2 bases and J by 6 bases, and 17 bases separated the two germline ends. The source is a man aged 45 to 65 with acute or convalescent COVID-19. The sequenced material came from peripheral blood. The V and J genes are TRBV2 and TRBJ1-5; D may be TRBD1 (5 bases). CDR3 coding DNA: TGTGCCAGCAGTGAACTACCGGCGGGGACGGGTCAGCCCCAGCATTTT. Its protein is CASSELPAGTGQPQHF.